Presented here are 4 T cell receptor beta chains from one specimen sequenced in a study of cytomegalovirus exposure and HLA in healthy donors. Primers for the PCR totalled 60 Vbeta and 13 Jbeta. TCRdb's table, derived via immunoSEQ multiplex PCR, lists solely in-frame clones and lacks some. The sample shows about 200,000 clones, around 83% of them seen only once. Sequenced sample: PBMCs. The receptor set was obtained from a woman aged 35 to 49 in good health and CMV-seronegative.

J is TRBJ2-1 and V is TRBV30; 9 nucleotides align to TRBD2. The J segment lost 7 bases and the V segment lost 0 bases, leaving 10 bases of the junction unmatched. The CDR3 contains 16 residues. Germline V gene lookup returns CDR1 GTSNPN and CDR2 SVGIG (reference sequence). The CDR3 sequence is CAWSVLAGGLRNEQFF. The DNA of the CDR3 is TGTGCCTGGAGTGTACTGGCGGGAGGGCTTAGAAATGAGCAGTTCTTC. The whole variable domain, remainder taken from reference TRBV30 and TRBJ2-1, is SQTIHQWPATLVQPVGSPLSLECTVEGTSNPNLYWYRQAAGRGLQLLFYSVGIGQISSEVPQNLSASRPQDRQFILSSKKLLLSDSGFYLCAWSVLAGGLRNEQFFGPGTRLTVL.

The rearrangement uses TRBV13 and TRBJ2-3; D may be TRBD2 (6 bases). The V end was cut by 2 bases, the J end by 3 bases, with 12 bases between. Germline assignment: CDR1 PRHDT and CDR2 FYEKMQ (reference sequence). The CDR3 spans 15 residues. CDR3: CASSLRAGGTDTQYF. The CDR3 DNA reads as TGTGCCAGCAGCTTACGAGCGGGTGGGACAGATACGCAGTATTTT.

Regarding this clone: At one end, the junction sequence differs from germline, possibly due to a read error. The chain recombines TRBV7-9 with TRBJ2-7; TRBD1 agrees at 8 bases. CDR3 length: 14 amino acids. Germline assignment: CDR1 SEHNR and CDR2 FQNEAQ (reference sequence). CDR3 amino acids: CSSSFRDRSYEQYF. The CDR3 region has the DNA TGTTCCAGCAGCTTCCGGGACAGGTCCTACGAGCAGTACTTC. The entire variable domain, with the rest obtained from reference TRBV7-9 and TRBJ2-7, is as follows: DTGVSQNPRHKITKRGQNVTFRCDPISEHNRLYWYRQTLGQGPEFLTYFQNEAQLEKSRLLSDRFSAERPKGSFSTLEIQRTEQGDSAMYLCSSSFRDRSYEQYFGPGTRLTVT.

The chain has TRBV28 and TRBJ1-5; perhaps TRBD1 as D (5 bases). There are 15 residues in the CDR3. The V gene's germline CDR1 is MDHEN and CDR2 SYDVKM. The ends were cut back, 2 bases at V and 3 bases at J, with 11 bases in the middle. The CDR3 DNA follows: TGTGCCAGCAGTTTAGAGGCAGGGCTCAATCAGCCCCAGCATTTT. It specifies CASSLEAGLNQPQHF. Full variable domain (rest looked up from reference TRBV28 and TRBJ1-5): DVKVTQSSRYLVKRTGEKVFLECVQDMDHENMFWYRQDPGLGLRLIYFSYDVKMKEKGDIPEGYSVSREKKERFSLILESASTNQTSMYLCASSLEAGLNQPQHFGDGTRLSIL.